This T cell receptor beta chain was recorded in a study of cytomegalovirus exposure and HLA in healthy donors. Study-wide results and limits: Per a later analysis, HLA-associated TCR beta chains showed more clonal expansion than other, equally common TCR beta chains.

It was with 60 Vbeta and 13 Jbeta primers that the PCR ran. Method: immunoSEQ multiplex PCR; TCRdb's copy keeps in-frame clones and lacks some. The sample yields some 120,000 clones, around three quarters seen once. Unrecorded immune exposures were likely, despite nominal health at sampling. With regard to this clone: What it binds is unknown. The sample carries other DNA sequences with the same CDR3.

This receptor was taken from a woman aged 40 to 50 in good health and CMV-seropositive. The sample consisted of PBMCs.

CDR3 sequence (DNA): TGTGCCAGCAGTCCACAAGAGACCCAGTACTTC. Encoded protein: CASSPQETQYF. The chain uses TRBV7-9 and TRBJ2-5; D is unresolved. This CDR3 spans 11 amino acids. Trimming removed 6 bases at V and 2 bases at J, with 4 bases between. Germline CDR1 and CDR2: SEHNR and FQNEAQ (reference sequence).